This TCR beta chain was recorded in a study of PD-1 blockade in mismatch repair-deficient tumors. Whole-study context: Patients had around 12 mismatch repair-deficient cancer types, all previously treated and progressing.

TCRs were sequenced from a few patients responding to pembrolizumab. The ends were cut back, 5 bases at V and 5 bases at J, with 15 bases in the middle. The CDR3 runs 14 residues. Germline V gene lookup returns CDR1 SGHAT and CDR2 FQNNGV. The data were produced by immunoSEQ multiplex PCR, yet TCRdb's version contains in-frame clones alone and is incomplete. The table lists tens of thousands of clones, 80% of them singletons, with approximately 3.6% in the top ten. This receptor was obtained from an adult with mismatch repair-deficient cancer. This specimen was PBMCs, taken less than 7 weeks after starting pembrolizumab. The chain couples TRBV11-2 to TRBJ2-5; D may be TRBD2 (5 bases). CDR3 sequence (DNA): TGTGCCAGCAGCATAGTAACTAGGAAGGAGACCCAGTACTTC. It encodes CASSIVTRKETQYF.